The sequence of this T cell receptor beta chain was determined in a study of cytomegalovirus exposure and HLA in healthy donors. General study points: The study assumed roughly uniform donor sequencing depth for presence/absence analyses.

This PCR relied on a set of 60 Vbeta primers and 13 Jbeta primers. Generated by immunoSEQ multiplex PCR, the TCRdb table keeps only in-frame clones and is missing some. The table shows approximately 120,000 clones, with approximately 80% occurring only once. V was trimmed by 0 bases and J by 4 bases, leaving 8 bases between them. Germline CDR1 is SGHDT and CDR2 is YYEEEE. The CDR3 totals 14 residues. As to this clone: Its antigen is undetermined.

Sequenced sample: PBMCs. The clonotype was recovered from a woman aged 40-49 years in good health and CMV-seropositive. This chain links TRBV5-6 with TRBJ1-5; D perhaps matches TRBD1 (6 bases). CDR3 nucleotides: TGTGCCAGCAGCTTGGCCGGACAGAATCAGCCCCAGCATTTT. This encodes CASSLAGQNQPQHF.